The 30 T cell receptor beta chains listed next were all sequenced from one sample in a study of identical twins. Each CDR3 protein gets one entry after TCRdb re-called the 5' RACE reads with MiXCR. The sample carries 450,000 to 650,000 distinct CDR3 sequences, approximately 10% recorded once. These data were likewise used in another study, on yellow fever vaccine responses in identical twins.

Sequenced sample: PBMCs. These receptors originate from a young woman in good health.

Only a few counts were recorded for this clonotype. This chain's CDR3 is CAISETAEKQFF. The CDR3 nucleotides read TGTGCCATCAGTGAGACAGCGGAGAAGCAGTTCTTC. V is TRBV10-3 and J is TRBJ2-1; D might be TRBD2 (5 bases). Deletions cut 2 bases from V and 11 bases from J, with 10 bases between. Germline CDR1 is ENHRY and CDR2 is SYGVKD. The CDR3 loop spans 12 amino acids.

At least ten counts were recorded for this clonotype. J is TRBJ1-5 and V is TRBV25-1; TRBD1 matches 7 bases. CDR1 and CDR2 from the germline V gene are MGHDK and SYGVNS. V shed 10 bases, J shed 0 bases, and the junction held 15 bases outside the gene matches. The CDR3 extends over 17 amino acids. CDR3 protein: CATKTGCLVDSNQPQHF. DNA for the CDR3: TGTGCCACCAAGACAGGGTGTTTGGTCGATAGCAATCAGCCCCAGCATTTT. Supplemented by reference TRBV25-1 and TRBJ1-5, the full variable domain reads EADIYQTPRYLVIGTGKKITLECSQTMGHDKMYWYQQDPGMELHLIHYSYGVNSTEKGDLSSESTVSRIRTEHFPLTLESARPSHTSQYLCATKTGCLVDSNQPQHFGDGTRLSIL.

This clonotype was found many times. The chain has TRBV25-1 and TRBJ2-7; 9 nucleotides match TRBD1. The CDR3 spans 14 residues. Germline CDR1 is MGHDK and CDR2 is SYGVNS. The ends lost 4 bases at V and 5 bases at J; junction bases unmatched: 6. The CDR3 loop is CASSGGTGPHEQYF. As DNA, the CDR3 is TGTGCCAGCAGTGGGGGGACAGGGCCTCACGAGCAGTACTTC.

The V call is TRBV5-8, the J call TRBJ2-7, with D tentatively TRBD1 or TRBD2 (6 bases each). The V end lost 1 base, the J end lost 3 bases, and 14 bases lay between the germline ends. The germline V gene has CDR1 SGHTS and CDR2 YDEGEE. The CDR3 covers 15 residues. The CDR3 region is CASSLIYGGNYEQYF. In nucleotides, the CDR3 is TGTGCCAGCAGCTTGATCTACGGGGGCAACTACGAGCAGTACTTC. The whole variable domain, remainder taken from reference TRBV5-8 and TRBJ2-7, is EAGVTQSPTHLIKTRGQQATLRCSPISGHTSVYWYQQALGLGLQFLLWYDEGEERNRGNFPPRFSGRQFPNYSSELNVNALELEDSALYLCASSLIYGGNYEQYFGPGTRLTVT.

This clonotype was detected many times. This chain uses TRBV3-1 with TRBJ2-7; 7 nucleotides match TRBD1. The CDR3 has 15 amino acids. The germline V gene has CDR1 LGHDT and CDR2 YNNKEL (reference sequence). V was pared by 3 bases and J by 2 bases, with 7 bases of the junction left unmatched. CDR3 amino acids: CASSHRNRGTYEQYF. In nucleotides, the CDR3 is TGTGCCAGCAGCCACCGTAACAGGGGAACCTACGAGCAGTACTTC.

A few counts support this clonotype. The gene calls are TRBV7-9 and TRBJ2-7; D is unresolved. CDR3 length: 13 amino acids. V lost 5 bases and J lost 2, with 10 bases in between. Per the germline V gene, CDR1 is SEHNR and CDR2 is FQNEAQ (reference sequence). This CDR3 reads CASSTSAAYEQYF. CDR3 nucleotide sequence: TGTGCCAGCAGCACCTCAGCAGCCTACGAGCAGTACTTC.

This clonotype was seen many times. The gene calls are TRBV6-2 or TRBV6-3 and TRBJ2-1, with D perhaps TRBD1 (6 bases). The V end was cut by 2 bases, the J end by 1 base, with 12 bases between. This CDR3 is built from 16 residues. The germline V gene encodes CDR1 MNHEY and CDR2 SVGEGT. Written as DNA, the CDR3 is TGTGCCAGCAGTTACCAGCAGGGGCAATCCTACAATGAGCAGTTCTTC. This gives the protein CASSYQQGQSYNEQFF.

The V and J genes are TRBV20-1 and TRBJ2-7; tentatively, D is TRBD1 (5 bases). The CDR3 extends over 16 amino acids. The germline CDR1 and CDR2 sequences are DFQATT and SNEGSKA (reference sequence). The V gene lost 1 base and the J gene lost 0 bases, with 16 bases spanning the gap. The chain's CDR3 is CSARGGTGRSSYEQYF. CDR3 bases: TGCAGTGCTAGAGGGGGAACAGGCAGGAGCTCCTACGAGCAGTACTTC.

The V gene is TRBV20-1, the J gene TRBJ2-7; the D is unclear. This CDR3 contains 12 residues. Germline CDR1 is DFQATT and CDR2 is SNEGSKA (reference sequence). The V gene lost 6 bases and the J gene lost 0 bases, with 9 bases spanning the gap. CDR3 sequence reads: CSAISSSYEQYF. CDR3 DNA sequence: TGCAGTGCAATCTCGAGCTCCTACGAGCAGTACTTC.

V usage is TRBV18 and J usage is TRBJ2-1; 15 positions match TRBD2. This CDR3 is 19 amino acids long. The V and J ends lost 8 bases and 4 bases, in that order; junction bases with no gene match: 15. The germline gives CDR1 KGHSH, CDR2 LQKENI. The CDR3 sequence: CASRRTSGGAAIQYNEQFF. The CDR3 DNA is TGTGCCAGCCGCCGGACTAGCGGGGGGGCAGCCATACAATACAATGAGCAGTTCTTC.

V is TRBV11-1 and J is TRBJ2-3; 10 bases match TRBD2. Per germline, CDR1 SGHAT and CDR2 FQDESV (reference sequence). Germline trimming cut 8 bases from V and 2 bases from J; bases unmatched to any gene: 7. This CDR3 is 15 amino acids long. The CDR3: CASCPAGGPTDTQYF. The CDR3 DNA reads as TGTGCCAGCTGTCCAGCGGGGGGGCCCACAGATACGCAGTATTTT. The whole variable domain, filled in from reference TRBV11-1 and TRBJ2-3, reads EAEVAQSPRYKITEKSQAVAFWCDPISGHATLYWYRQILGQGPELLVQFQDESVVDDSQLPKDRFSAERLKGVDSTLKIQPAELGDSAMYLCASCPAGGPTDTQYFGPGTRLTVL.

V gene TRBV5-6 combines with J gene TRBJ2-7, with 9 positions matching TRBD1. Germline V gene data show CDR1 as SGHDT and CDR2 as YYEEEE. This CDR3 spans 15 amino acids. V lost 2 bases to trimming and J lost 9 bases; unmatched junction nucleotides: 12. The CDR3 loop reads CASSFRDRVLEGQYF. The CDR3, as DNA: TGTGCCAGCAGCTTCCGGGACAGGGTTTTAGAAGGGCAGTACTTC.

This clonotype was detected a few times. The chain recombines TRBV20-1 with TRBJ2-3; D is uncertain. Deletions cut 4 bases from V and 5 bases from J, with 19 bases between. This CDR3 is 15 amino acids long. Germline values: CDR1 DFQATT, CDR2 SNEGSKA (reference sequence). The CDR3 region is CSATPPDLKLDTQYF. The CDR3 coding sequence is TGCAGTGCTACCCCCCCGGACCTAAAACTAGATACGCAGTATTTT.

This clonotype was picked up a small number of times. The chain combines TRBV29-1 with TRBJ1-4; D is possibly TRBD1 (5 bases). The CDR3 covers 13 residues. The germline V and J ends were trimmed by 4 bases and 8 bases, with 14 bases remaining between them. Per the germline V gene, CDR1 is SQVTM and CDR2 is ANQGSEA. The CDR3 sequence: CSVAKGDGEKLFF. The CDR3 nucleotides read TGCAGCGTTGCTAAAGGGGATGGAGAAAAACTGTTTTTT.

The CDR3 region is CASSDHTSSDTQYF. The CDR3 DNA follows: TGTGCCAGCAGCGACCATACTAGCAGCGATACGCAGTATTTT. The chain has TRBV9 and TRBJ2-3; maybe TRBD2 (6 bases). Trimming removed 3 bases from V and 6 bases from J, with 14 bases in between. Per the germline V gene, CDR1 is SGDLS and CDR2 is YYNGEE. The CDR3 totals 14 residues.

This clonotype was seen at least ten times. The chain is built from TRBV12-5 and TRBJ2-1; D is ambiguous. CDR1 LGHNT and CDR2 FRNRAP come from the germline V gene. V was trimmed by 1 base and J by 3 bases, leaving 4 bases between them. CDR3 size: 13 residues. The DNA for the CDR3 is TGTGCTAGTGGTTTGGGAGGCTACAATGAGCAGTTCTTC. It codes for CASGLGGYNEQFF.

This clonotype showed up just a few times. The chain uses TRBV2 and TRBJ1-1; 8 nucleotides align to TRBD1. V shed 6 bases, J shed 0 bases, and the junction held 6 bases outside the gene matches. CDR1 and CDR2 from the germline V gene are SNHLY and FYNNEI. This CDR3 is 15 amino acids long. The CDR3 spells CASRPLQGVNTEAFF. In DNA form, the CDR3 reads TGTGCCAGCAGACCTCTACAGGGGGTGAACACTGAAGCTTTCTTT.

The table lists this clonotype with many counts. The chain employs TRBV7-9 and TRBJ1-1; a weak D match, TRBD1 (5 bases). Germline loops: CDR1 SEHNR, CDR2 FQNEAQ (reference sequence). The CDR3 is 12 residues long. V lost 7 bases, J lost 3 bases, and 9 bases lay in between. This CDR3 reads CASTGGDTEAFF. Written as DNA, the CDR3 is TGTGCCAGCACCGGGGGTGACACTGAAGCTTTCTTT. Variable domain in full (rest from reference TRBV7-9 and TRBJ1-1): DTGVSQNPRHKITKRGQNVTFRCDPISEHNRLYWYRQTLGQGPEFLTYFQNEAQLEKSRLLSDRFSAERPKGSFSTLEIQRTEQGDSAMYLCASTGGDTEAFFGQGTRLTVV.

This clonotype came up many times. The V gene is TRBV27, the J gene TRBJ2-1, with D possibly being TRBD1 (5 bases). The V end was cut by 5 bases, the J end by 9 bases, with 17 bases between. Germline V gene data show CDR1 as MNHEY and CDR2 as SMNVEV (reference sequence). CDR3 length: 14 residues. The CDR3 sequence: CASSRGGIEPEQFF. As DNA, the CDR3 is TGTGCCAGCAGTAGGGGTGGTATCGAGCCTGAGCAGTTCTTC.

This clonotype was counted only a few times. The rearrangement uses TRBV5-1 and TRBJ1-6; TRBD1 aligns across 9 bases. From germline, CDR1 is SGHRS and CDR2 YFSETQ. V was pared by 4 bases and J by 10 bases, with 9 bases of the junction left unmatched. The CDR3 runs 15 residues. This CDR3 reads CASSGGTGLESPLHF. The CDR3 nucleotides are TGCGCCAGCAGCGGGGGGACAGGGTTGGAATCACCCCTCCACTTT.

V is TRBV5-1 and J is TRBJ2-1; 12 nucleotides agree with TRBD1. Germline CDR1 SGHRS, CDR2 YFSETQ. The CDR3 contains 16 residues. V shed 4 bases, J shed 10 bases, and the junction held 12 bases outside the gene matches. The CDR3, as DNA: TGCGCCAGCAGCCCGCAGCCGGGACAGGGGGCAGGGGAGCAGTTCTTC. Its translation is CASSPQPGQGAGEQFF.

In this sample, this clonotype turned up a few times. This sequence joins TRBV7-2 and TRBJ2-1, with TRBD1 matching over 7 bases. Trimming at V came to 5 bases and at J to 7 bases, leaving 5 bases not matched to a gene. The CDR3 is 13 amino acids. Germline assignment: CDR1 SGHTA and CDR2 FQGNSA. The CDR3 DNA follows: TGTGCCAGCAGCCACCCCAGGGGGAATGAGCAGTTCTTC. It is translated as CASSHPRGNEQFF.

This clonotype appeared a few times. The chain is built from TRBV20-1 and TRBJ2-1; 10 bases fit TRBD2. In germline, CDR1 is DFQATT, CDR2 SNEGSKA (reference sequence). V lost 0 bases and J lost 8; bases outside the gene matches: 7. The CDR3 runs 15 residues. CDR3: CSARDLAGALYEQFF. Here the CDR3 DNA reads TGCAGTGCTAGAGATCTAGCGGGAGCGTTGTATGAGCAGTTCTTC.

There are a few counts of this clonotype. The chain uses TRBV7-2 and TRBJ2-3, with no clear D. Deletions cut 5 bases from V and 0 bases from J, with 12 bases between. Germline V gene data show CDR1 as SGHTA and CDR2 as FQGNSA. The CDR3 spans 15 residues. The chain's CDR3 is CASSLKTSSTDTQYF. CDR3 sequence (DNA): TGTGCCAGCAGCCTAAAGACTTCTAGCACAGATACGCAGTATTTT.

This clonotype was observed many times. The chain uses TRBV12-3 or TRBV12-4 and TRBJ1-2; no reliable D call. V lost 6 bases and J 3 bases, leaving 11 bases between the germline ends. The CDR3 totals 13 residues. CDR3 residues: CASRSTAHYGYTF. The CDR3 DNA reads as TGTGCCAGCAGAAGTACGGCCCACTATGGCTACACCTTC.

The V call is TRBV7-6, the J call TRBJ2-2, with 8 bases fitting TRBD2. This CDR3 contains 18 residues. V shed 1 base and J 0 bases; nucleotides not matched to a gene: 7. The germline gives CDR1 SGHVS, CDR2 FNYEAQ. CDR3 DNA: TGTGCCAGCAGCTTAGAGAGCGGGGGAGAAGCGAACACCGGGGAGCTGTTTTTT. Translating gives CASSLESGGEANTGELFF. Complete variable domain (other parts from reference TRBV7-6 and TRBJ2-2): GAGVSQSPRYKVTKRGQDVALRCDPISGHVSLYWYRQALGQGPEFLTYFNYEAQQDKSGLPNDRFSAERPEGSISTLTIQRTEQRDSAMYRCASSLESGGEANTGELFFGEGSRLTVL.

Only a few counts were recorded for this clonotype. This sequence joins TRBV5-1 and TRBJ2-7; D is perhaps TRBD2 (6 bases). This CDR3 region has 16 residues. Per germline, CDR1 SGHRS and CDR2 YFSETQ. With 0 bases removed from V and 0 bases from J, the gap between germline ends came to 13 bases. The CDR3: CASSLGREGSSYEQYF. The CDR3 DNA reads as TGCGCCAGCAGCTTGGGGAGGGAAGGTAGCTCCTACGAGCAGTACTTC.

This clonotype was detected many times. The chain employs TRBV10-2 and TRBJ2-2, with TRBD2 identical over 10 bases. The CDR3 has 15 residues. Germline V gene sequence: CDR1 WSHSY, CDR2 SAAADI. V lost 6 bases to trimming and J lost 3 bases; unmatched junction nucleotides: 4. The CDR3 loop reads CASRASGRDTGELFF. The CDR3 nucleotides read TGCGCCAGCAGGGCTAGCGGGAGAGACACCGGGGAGCTGTTTTTT.

The CDR3, as DNA: TGTGCCAGCAGCTCCCGAACCCAGGGACTAGCGACCCCCACAGATACGCAGTATTTT. Amino acids: CASSSRTQGLATPTDTQYF. V usage is TRBV11-2 and J usage is TRBJ2-3; TRBD2 matches at 10 bases. The CDR3 totals 19 residues. V was clipped by 4 bases and J by 2 bases; unmatched bases: 15. CDR1 is SGHAT and CDR2 is FQNNGV in the germline V gene.

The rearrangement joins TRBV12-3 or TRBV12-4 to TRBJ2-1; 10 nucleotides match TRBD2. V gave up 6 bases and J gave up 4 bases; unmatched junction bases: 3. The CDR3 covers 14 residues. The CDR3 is CASRYSGRYNEQFF. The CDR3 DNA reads TGTGCCAGCAGATATAGCGGGAGGTACAATGAGCAGTTCTTC.